What follows are 29 T cell receptor beta chains derived from one specimen sequenced in a study of T-cell memory formation after mild COVID-19. One entry per CDR3 protein, called by TCRdb with MiXCR from the 5' RACE reads. The sample has hundreds of thousands of distinct CDR3 sequences; 15% to 20% are singletons. The sample taken for sequencing was PBMCs or a T cell subset sorted from them (not recorded which). The source is an adult woman who had mild COVID-19 (a few samples of this study predate the infection). Cell type and time point are not known.

The sample holds a few counts of this clonotype. J is TRBJ2-3 and V is TRBV5-1, with 12 bases lining up with TRBD2. Trimming took 3 bases from V and 4 from J; bases not matched to a gene: 3. There are 15 residues in the CDR3. Germline-derived CDR1 and CDR2 are SGHRS and YFSETQ. The CDR3 DNA reads as TGCGCCAGCAGCTCCCTAGCGGGGGGGGCAGATACGCAGTATTTT. This codes for CASSSLAGGADTQYF.

The rearrangement joins TRBV4-3 to TRBJ1-1, with 7 bases that match TRBD1. Germline values: CDR1 LGHNA, CDR2 YSLEER. Trimming cost V 0 bases and J 5 bases; bases outside gene matches: 9. This CDR3 is built from 16 residues. In nucleotides, the CDR3 is TGCGCCAGCAGCCAAGATAAGGGCGCAGGGGGAACTGAAGCTTTCTTT. Translation gives CASSQDKGAGGTEAFF.

The rearrangement uses TRBV7-9 and TRBJ2-5; D is unclear. V gave up 1 base and J gave up 1 base, with 10 bases separating them. CDR1 is SEHNR, CDR2 FQNEAQ, per germline (reference sequence). There are 15 residues in the CDR3. CDR3: CASSLGGDFQETQYF. In nucleotides, the CDR3 is TGTGCCAGCAGCTTAGGAGGAGACTTCCAAGAGACCCAGTACTTC.

This clonotype occurred a few times. The gene calls are TRBV7-6 and TRBJ2-1; D possibly corresponds to TRBD2 (6 bases). The germline CDR1 and CDR2 sequences are SGHVS and FNYEAQ. This CDR3 region has 15 residues. V lost 1 base and J 4 bases, leaving 11 bases between the germline ends. The CDR3 reads CASSLGLATYNEQFF. The DNA for the CDR3 is TGTGCCAGCAGCTTAGGGCTAGCGACTTACAATGAGCAGTTCTTC.

In nucleotides, the CDR3 is TGTGCCAGCCGGGGAAACGAGTTAAGACAAGAGACCCAGTACTTC. Its protein product is CASRGNELRQETQYF. The chain couples TRBV5-5 to TRBJ2-5, with a weak D call TRBD2 (5 bases). CDR1 SGHKS and CDR2 YYEKEE come from the germline V gene (reference sequence). The CDR3 runs 15 residues. V was pared by 7 bases and J by 2 bases, with 18 bases between. Complete variable domain (other parts from reference TRBV5-5 and TRBJ2-5): DAGVTQSPTHLIKTRGQQVTLRCSPISGHKSVSWYQQVLGQGPQFIFQYYEKEERGRGNFPDRFSARQFPNYSSELNVNALLLGDSALYLCASRGNELRQETQYFGPGTRLLVL.

This clonotype was counted only a few times. The chain uses TRBV9 and TRBJ2-7; 8 bases line up with TRBD2. Trimming removed 10 bases from V and 6 bases from J; junction bases left unmatched: 12. The CDR3 totals 13 residues. CDR1 and CDR2 from the germline V gene are SGDLS and YYNGEE. The CDR3 nucleotides are TGTGCCGGTGCAGCGGGAGAGTACGGCGAGCAGTACTTC. It yields the protein CAGAAGEYGEQYF.

V gene TRBV19 combines with J gene TRBJ2-7; D unclear. Germline CDR1 reads LNHDA; CDR2 reads SQIVND (reference sequence). Deletions cut 4 bases from V and 5 bases from J, with 12 bases between. The CDR3 is made up of 13 amino acids. CDR3 protein: CASSRPPPDEQYF. CDR3 sequence (DNA): TGTGCCAGTAGTAGGCCACCACCGGACGAGCAGTACTTC. Drawing the rest from reference TRBV19 and TRBJ2-7, the complete variable domain is DGGITQSPKYLFRKEGQNVTLSCEQNLNHDAMYWYRQDPGQGLRLIYYSQIVNDFQKGDIAEGYSVSREKKESFPLTVTSAQKNPTAFYLCASSRPPPDEQYFGPGTRLTVT.

This clonotype has more than one count but fewer than ten. The chain employs TRBV10-3 and TRBJ1-5, with 7 bases matching TRBD1. Trimming at V came to 3 bases and at J to 6 bases, leaving 8 bases not matched to a gene. Germline CDR1 ENHRY, CDR2 SYGVKD. The CDR3 runs 15 residues. The DNA for the CDR3 is TGTGCCATCAGTGATTCATTAGGGGGCGGTCAGCCCCAGCATTTT. Its translation: CAISDSLGGGQPQHF.

This clonotype came up a few times. The V call is TRBV7-2, the J call TRBJ1-1, with D hard to call. V lost 0 bases to trimming and J lost 2 bases, with 7 bases between them. The CDR3 has 14 residues. Germline-derived CDR1 and CDR2 are SGHTA and FQGNSA. The CDR3 protein is CASSLAEANTEAFF. CDR3 in DNA: TGTGCCAGCAGCTTAGCGGAAGCCAACACTGAAGCTTTCTTT.

V and J are TRBV7-9 and TRBJ2-5, with D tentatively TRBD1 (6 bases). CDR1 is SEHNR, CDR2 FQNEAQ, per germline (reference sequence). V was cut by 5 bases and J by 2 bases, with 15 bases left in between. The CDR3 covers 15 residues. The CDR3 protein is CASSLMDRNQETQYF. CDR3 in DNA: TGTGCCAGCAGCCTAATGGACAGAAATCAAGAGACCCAGTACTTC.

The J gene is TRBJ2-3, the V gene TRBV7-3, with a weak D call TRBD2 (6 bases). Germline V CDR1 and CDR2: SGHTA, FQGTGA. The CDR3 covers 15 residues. V lost 3 bases to trimming and J lost 7 bases, with 17 bases between them. CDR3 DNA sequence: TGTGCCAGCAGCTTTACCGGGACTCTTACAAATACGCAGTATTTT. Its protein product is CASSFTGTLTNTQYF.

The rearrangement links TRBV29-1 to TRBJ2-7; 7 nucleotides align to TRBD1. The CDR3 has 20 residues. Germline loops: CDR1 SQVTM, CDR2 ANQGSEA. Losses at the gene ends were 4 bases for V and 3 bases for J; bases not matched to a gene: 27. CDR3 sequence reads: CSVVGGWSPDLGQSLYEQYF. The CDR3 region has the DNA TGCAGCGTTGTTGGCGGATGGAGCCCCGACCTGGGACAGAGTCTCTACGAGCAGTACTTC.

The chain links TRBV7-2 to TRBJ1-3, with D unclear. The CDR3 loop spans 15 amino acids. Trimming stripped 4 bases from V and 0 bases from J, with 10 bases between. Germline values: CDR1 SGHTA, CDR2 FQGNSA. The CDR3 spells CASSSDWYSGNTIYF. CDR3 nucleotides: TGTGCCAGCAGCTCAGACTGGTACTCTGGAAACACCATATATTTT. Filled out from reference TRBV7-2 and TRBJ1-3, the complete variable domain reads GAGVSQSPSNKVTEKGKDVELRCDPISGHTALYWYRQSLGQGLEFLIYFQGNSAPDKSGLPSDRFSAERTGGSVSTLTIQRTQQEDSAVYLCASSSDWYSGNTIYFGEGSWLTVV.

This clonotype appeared a few times. The rearrangement uses TRBV7-9 and TRBJ2-7; the D is unclear. The CDR3 length is 14 residues. The ends were cut back, 2 bases at V and 6 bases at J, with 14 bases in the middle. Germline lookup yields CDR1 SEHNR and CDR2 FQNEAQ (reference sequence). CDR3 protein: CASSLPLQTGEQYF. The CDR3 coding sequence is TGTGCCAGCAGCTTACCCTTACAGACGGGCGAGCAGTACTTC.

This chain joins TRBV7-9 and TRBJ2-4; D possibly corresponds to TRBD2 (7 bases). V shed 2 bases and J shed 3 bases, with 17 bases lying between them. CDR1 is SEHNR, CDR2 FQNEAQ, per germline (reference sequence). This CDR3 has 17 amino acids. The CDR3 loop is CASSLTPQGGGKNIQYF. CDR3 nucleotide sequence: TGTGCCAGCAGCTTAACTCCGCAGGGAGGGGGCAAAAACATTCAGTACTTC.

The sample holds a few counts of this clonotype. This chain connects TRBV11-2 to TRBJ2-7; TRBD1 matches 7 bases. CDR3 length equals 14 residues. V trimming: 6 bases; J trimming: 7 bases; junction bases outside the gene matches: 12. Germline lookup yields CDR1 SGHAT and CDR2 FQNNGV. The CDR3 spells CASSPGQFNEEQYF. The CDR3 DNA sequence: TGTGCCAGCAGTCCGGGACAGTTTAATGAGGAGCAGTACTTC.

This clonotype was seen more than once but under ten times. J is TRBJ2-5 and V is TRBV19, with 7 nucleotides matching TRBD1. CDR3 length equals 14 residues. Germline CDR1 and CDR2: LNHDA and SQIVND (reference sequence). V gave up 8 bases and J gave up 4 bases; unmatched junction bases: 10. The CDR3 here is CASPLSGGTETQYF. CDR3 bases: TGTGCCAGTCCTTTGTCAGGGGGAACAGAGACCCAGTACTTC. Using reference TRBV19 and TRBJ2-5 for the parts outside the CDR3, the full variable domain is DGGITQSPKYLFRKEGQNVTLSCEQNLNHDAMYWYRQDPGQGLRLIYYSQIVNDFQKGDIAEGYSVSREKKESFPLTVTSAQKNPTAFYLCASPLSGGTETQYFGPGTRLLVL.

V usage is TRBV5-4 and J usage is TRBJ2-3; no clear D gene. Germline values: CDR1 SGHNT, CDR2 YYREEE (reference sequence). This CDR3 region has 15 residues. The V end was cut by 4 bases, the J end by 7 bases, with 19 bases between. This CDR3 is CASSPIGSARNTQYF. CDR3 DNA sequence: TGTGCCAGCAGCCCAATCGGCTCCGCGAGGAATACGCAGTATTTT.

The table lists this clonotype with a few counts. The chain carries TRBV30 and TRBJ1-1; no definite D call. This CDR3 has 13 amino acids. Germline V CDR1 and CDR2: GTSNPN, SVGIG (reference sequence). The V end was cut by 0 bases, the J end by 1 base, with 6 bases between. The CDR3 DNA is TGTGCCTGGAGTGTCGAACAGAACACTGAAGCTTTCTTT. Amino acid sequence: CAWSVEQNTEAFF.

The chain employs TRBV24-1 and TRBJ2-2; the D is unclear. The CDR3 consists of 12 residues. Germline loops: CDR1 KGHDR, CDR2 SFDVKD. V gave up 5 bases and J gave up 6 bases, with 6 bases separating them. CDR3 nucleotide sequence: TGTGCCACCAGTGGAAATGCCGGGGAGCTGTTTTTT. Translation gives CATSGNAGELFF.

This chain links TRBV12-3 or TRBV12-4 with TRBJ1-1; no clear D. This CDR3 region has 14 residues. Trimming removed 3 bases at V and 2 bases at J, with 10 bases between. CDR3 DNA sequence: TGTGCCAGCAGTTTTGGCCAGAGAAACACTGAAGCTTTCTTT. Its translation: CASSFGQRNTEAFF.

The chain is built from TRBV12-5 and TRBJ2-2; 9 bases fit TRBD2. Germline CDR1 and CDR2: LGHNT and FRNRAP. J lost 4 bases, V lost 3 bases, and 9 bases had no gene match. The CDR3 runs 17 residues. Here the CDR3 reads CASGLRVAGGPTGELFF. CDR3 coding DNA: TGTGCTAGTGGTTTAAGAGTGGCGGGGGGGCCCACCGGGGAGCTGTTTTTT.

In this sample, this clonotype turned up many times. The gene calls are TRBV20-1 and TRBJ2-1; TRBD1 agrees at 7 bases. The CDR3 is 11 residues long. CDR1 is DFQATT, CDR2 SNEGSKA, per germline (reference sequence). V was pared by 4 bases and J by 10 bases, with 4 bases of the junction left unmatched. CDR3 nucleotides: TGCAGTGCTAACAGGGGATGGGAGCAGTTCTTC. Translation: CSANRGWEQFF.

V is TRBV12-3 or TRBV12-4 and J is TRBJ2-2, with TRBD1 as a possible D gene (6 bases). Deletions cut 7 bases from V and 1 base from J, with 13 bases between. The CDR3 spans 15 residues. The CDR3 loop reads CASTPATGNTGELFF. CDR3 nucleotide sequence: TGTGCCAGCACGCCTGCGACAGGGAACACCGGGGAGCTGTTTTTT.

This clonotype was counted only a few times. In nucleotides, the CDR3 is TGTGCCAGTACCTTACGGGGAGTGGAAGAGCAGTACTTC. It specifies CASTLRGVEEQYF. The chain couples TRBV5-5 to TRBJ2-7, with a weak D call TRBD2 (5 bases). V was cut by 8 bases and J by 7 bases, with 19 bases left in between. Germline values: CDR1 SGHKS, CDR2 YYEKEE (reference sequence). CDR3 length equals 13 residues.

This chain connects TRBV3-1 to TRBJ2-5, with D possibly matching TRBD2 (7 bases). The length of the CDR3 is 15 residues. Between the trimmed V and J ends, which lost 0 bases and 5 bases, there was a span of 13 bases. CDR1 and CDR2 (germline): LGHDT, YNNKEL (reference sequence). CDR3 nucleotide sequence: TGTGCCAGCAGCCAAGATGGGAGGGGGAGGGAGACCCAGTACTTC. This codes for CASSQDGRGRETQYF.

The chain links TRBV5-1 to TRBJ2-3; unclear D gene. Trimming took off 1 base at V and 3 bases at J, with 6 bases between the two ends. The CDR3 extends over 13 amino acids. Germline V gene sequence: CDR1 SGHRS, CDR2 YFSETQ. CDR3: CASSLMLTDTQYF. As DNA, the CDR3 is TGCGCCAGCAGCTTGATGCTTACAGATACGCAGTATTTT.

V is TRBV5-6 and J is TRBJ1-1, with unresolved D. V was cut by 4 bases and J by 1 base, with 11 bases left in between. The CDR3 is 14 residues long. The V gene's germline CDR1 is SGHDT and CDR2 YYEEEE. CDR3 nucleotides: TGTGCCAGCAGCCTGCGGCTTGGGAACACTGAAGCTTTCTTT. The encoded protein is CASSLRLGNTEAFF.

V gene TRBV10-3 combines with J gene TRBJ2-3; 7 bases fit TRBD1. The CDR3 has 15 residues. Germline V lookup: CDR1 ENHRY, CDR2 SYGVKD. V was pared by 3 bases and J by 0 bases, with 3 bases of the junction left unmatched. This chain's CDR3 is CAISEQGISTDTQYF. CDR3 DNA sequence: TGTGCCATCAGTGAACAGGGGATAAGCACAGATACGCAGTATTTT.